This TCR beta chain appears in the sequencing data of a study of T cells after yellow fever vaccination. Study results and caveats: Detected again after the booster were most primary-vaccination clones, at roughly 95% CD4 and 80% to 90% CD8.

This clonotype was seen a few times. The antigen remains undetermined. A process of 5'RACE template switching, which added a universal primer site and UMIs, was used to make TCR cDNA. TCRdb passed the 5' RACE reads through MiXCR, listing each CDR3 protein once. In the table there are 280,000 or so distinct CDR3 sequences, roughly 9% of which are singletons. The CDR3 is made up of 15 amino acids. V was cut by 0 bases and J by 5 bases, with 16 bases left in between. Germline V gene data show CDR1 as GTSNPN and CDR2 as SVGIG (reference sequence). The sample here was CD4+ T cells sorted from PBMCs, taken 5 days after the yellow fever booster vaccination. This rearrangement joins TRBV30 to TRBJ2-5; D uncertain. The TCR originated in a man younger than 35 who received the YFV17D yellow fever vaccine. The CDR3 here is CAWSVLQTIGETQYF. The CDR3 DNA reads TGTGCCTGGAGTGTCTTACAGACGATTGGGGAGACCCAGTACTTC.